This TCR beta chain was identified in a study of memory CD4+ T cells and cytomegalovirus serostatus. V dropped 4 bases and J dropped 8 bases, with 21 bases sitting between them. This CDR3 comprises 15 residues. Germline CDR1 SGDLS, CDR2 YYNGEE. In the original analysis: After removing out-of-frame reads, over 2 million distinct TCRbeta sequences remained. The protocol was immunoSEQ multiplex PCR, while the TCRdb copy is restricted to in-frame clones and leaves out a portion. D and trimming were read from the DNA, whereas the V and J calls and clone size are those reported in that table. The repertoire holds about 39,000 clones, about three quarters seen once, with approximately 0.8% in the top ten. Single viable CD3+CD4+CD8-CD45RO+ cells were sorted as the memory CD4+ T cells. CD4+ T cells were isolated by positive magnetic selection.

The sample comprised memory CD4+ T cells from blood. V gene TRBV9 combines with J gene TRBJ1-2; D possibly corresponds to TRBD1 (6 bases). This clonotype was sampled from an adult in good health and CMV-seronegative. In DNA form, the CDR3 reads TGTGCCAGCAGCCCAATTATGGGGAGGGGGAGCGGCTACACCTTC. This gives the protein CASSPIMGRGSGYTF.